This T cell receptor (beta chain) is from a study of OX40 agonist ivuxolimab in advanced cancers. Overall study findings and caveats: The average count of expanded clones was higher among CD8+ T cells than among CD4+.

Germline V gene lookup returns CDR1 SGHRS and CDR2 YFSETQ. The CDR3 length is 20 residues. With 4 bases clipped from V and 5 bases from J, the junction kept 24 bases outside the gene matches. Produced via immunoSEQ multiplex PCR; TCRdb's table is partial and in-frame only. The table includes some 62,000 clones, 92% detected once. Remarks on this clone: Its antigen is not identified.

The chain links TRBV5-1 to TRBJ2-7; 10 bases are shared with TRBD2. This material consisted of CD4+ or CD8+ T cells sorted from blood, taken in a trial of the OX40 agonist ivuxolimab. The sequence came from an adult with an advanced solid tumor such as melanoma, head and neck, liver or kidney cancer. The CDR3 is CASSISPPGRVAGGLNEQYF. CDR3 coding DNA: TGCGCCAGCAGCATCAGTCCCCCCGGAAGAGTAGCGGGAGGATTGAACGAGCAGTACTTC.